Below, 24 T cell receptor beta chains from the same sample are listed, as sequenced in a study of beta chain features in type 1 diabetes (dated by TCRdb to 2016 to 2018). Library preparation employed the immunoSEQ multiplex PCR assay. The entire isolated RNA was reverse transcribed using the High Capacity cDNA Reverse Transcription Kit, and thus expressed TCRB transcripts were sequenced. TCRdb took this table from immuneACCESS and kept in-frame rearrangements with V and J called. Such tables lack part of the clones; where checked against another copy, unresolved V genes explain under half of the gap, and the rest is unexplained. This sample gives hundreds of thousands of clones in total; around 65% of them show up just once. The ten largest make up approximately 0.053% of the sample. The specimen sequenced was naive CD4+ T cells from blood. The cell subset or site label for this specimen denotes: true naive CD4+ T cells. The receptors originated from a man aged 25-45 years in good health.

Comment on this clone: The sample carries other DNA sequences with the same CDR3. The V gene is TRBV30, the J gene TRBJ1-1; a possible D gene is TRBD1 (5 bases). V lost 0 bases, J lost 4 bases, and 9 bases lay in between. Germline CDR1 and CDR2: GTSNPN and SVGIG (reference sequence). The CDR3 loop spans 13 amino acids. CDR3 region: CAWSVQARTEAFF. CDR3 coding DNA: TGTGCCTGGAGTGTACAGGCCCGCACTGAAGCTTTCTTT.

The J gene is TRBJ2-2, the V gene TRBV7-2; no reliable D call. Trimming left V 5 bases short and J 5 bases short, with 3 bases between. From germline, CDR1 is SGHTA and CDR2 FQGNSA. This CDR3 has 11 residues. CDR3 amino acids: CASSRTGELFF. CDR3 DNA sequence: TGTGCCAGCAGCCGGACCGGGGAGCTGTTTTTT.

CDR3 residues: CSASRSQPQHF. The CDR3 bases are TGCAGTGCTAGTCGAAGTCAGCCCCAGCATTTT. This chain connects TRBV20-1 to TRBJ1-5, with D unresolved. The CDR3 sequence is 11 residues long. V gave up 3 bases and J gave up 6 bases, with 6 bases separating them. Germline CDR1 reads DFQATT; CDR2 reads SNEGSKA (reference sequence).

This clone was detected a few times. The chain has TRBV7-9 and TRBJ2-3, with 7 bases lining up with TRBD2. The V gene end was trimmed by 11 bases and the J gene end by 5 bases; junction bases not matched to a gene: 13. The germline V gene has CDR1 SEHNR and CDR2 FQNEAQ (reference sequence). This CDR3 spans 14 amino acids. The chain's CDR3 is CAASRAGEGDTQYF. CDR3 DNA sequence: TGTGCCGCTTCCCGGGCGGGAGAGGGAGATACGCAGTATTTT.

This clone was seen a few times. V gene TRBV30 combines with J gene TRBJ2-1; D is unclear. Germline lookup yields CDR1 GTSNPN and CDR2 SVGIG (reference sequence). The length of the CDR3 is 12 residues. The germline V and J ends were trimmed by 0 bases and 9 bases, with 9 bases remaining between them. The CDR3 DNA is TGTGCCTGGAGTGTATTCACCGGTGAGCAGTTCTTC. Translated, it gives CAWSVFTGEQFF.

V usage is TRBV10-3 and J usage is TRBJ2-3, with 14 bases matching TRBD2. Germline trimming cut 2 bases from V and 5 bases from J; bases unmatched to any gene: 6. The V gene's germline CDR1 is ENHRY and CDR2 SYGVKD. The CDR3 extends over 17 amino acids. Here the CDR3 DNA reads TGTGCCATCAGTGAGAAGACTAGCGGGGGGGCCGGAGATACGCAGTATTTT. Translated, it gives CAISEKTSGGAGDTQYF.

The rearrangement links TRBV5-1 to TRBJ1-4, with D tentatively TRBD1 (5 bases). Germline V lookup: CDR1 SGHRS, CDR2 YFSETQ. The CDR3 is 15 residues long. Trimming took off 4 bases at V and 7 bases at J, with 17 bases between the two ends. CDR3 residues: CASSLQAGEGEKLFF. In nucleotides, the CDR3 is TGCGCCAGCAGCCTACAGGCAGGTGAAGGTGAAAAACTGTTTTTT.

Remarks on this clone: The junction differs from germline at one of its ends, possibly a read error. J is TRBJ1-1 and V is TRBV7-9, with D hard to call. From germline, CDR1 is SEHNR and CDR2 FQNEAQ (reference sequence). This CDR3 is built from 15 residues. The CDR3 bases are TGCGCCAGCAGCCAATCCGTCAGGAGTGGCACTGAAGCTTTCTTT. Its protein is CASSQSVRSGTEAFF.

This chain's CDR3 is CASKASGRGSGETQYF. The CDR3 DNA follows: TGTGCCAGCAAGGCTAGCGGGAGGGGTAGTGGAGAGACCCAGTACTTC. This sequence joins TRBV5-4 and TRBJ2-5; TRBD2 matches 12 bases. The CDR3 extends over 16 amino acids. Germline assignment: CDR1 SGHNT and CDR2 YYREEE (reference sequence). Trimming cost V 6 bases and J 4 bases; bases outside gene matches: 10. Based on the CDR3 plus reference TRBV5-4 and TRBJ2-5, the full variable domain is ETGVTQSPTHLIKTRGQQVTLRCSSQSGHNTVSWYQQALGQGPQFIFQYYREEENGRGNFPPRFSGLQFPNYSSELNVNALELDDSALYLCASKASGRGSGETQYFGPGTRLLVL.

The CDR3 protein is CAWSPGLSPLHF. CDR3 nucleotides: TGTGCCTGGAGTCCGGGGCTTTCACCCCTCCACTTT. V is TRBV30 and J is TRBJ1-6, with a weak D call TRBD1 (5 bases). V was shortened by 2 bases and J by 9 bases, with 8 bases between the two germline ends. The CDR3 loop spans 12 amino acids. CDR1 and CDR2 from the germline V gene are GTSNPN and SVGIG (reference sequence).

The chain employs TRBV30 and TRBJ1-1, with no clear D. V gave up 0 bases and J gave up 2 bases, with 4 bases separating them. The CDR3 is 12 amino acids. Germline CDR1 and CDR2: GTSNPN and SVGIG (reference sequence). Here the CDR3 DNA reads TGTGCCTGGAGTGTATCTAACACTGAAGCTTTCTTT. This sequence encodes CAWSVSNTEAFF. The complete variable domain, with remaining parts taken from reference TRBV30 and TRBJ1-1, reads SQTIHQWPATLVQPVGSPLSLECTVEGTSNPNLYWYRQAAGRGLQLLFYSVGIGQISSEVPQNLSASRPQDRQFILSSKKLLLSDSGFYLCAWSVSNTEAFFGQGTRLTVV.

J is TRBJ1-6 and V is TRBV7-2, with 8 bases that match TRBD1. Losses at the gene ends were 0 bases for V and 8 bases for J; bases not matched to a gene: 3. Germline CDR1 SGHTA, CDR2 FQGNSA. This CDR3 contains 15 residues. The CDR3 loop reads CASSLAGQVDSPLHF. DNA for the CDR3: TGTGCCAGCAGCTTAGCGGGACAGGTGGATTCACCCCTCCACTTT.

The chain joins TRBV29-1 to TRBJ2-7; weak D call: TRBD1 (5 bases). The CDR3 totals 13 residues. Germline loops: CDR1 SQVTM, CDR2 ANQGSEA. V was shortened by 2 bases and J by 6 bases, with 14 bases between the two germline ends. The CDR3 bases are TGCAGCGTTGAAAAAAACAGGTTTGGCGAGCAGTACTTC. Its translation: CSVEKNRFGEQYF.

This clone was detected once. J is TRBJ2-5 and V is TRBV5-4; possibly TRBD2 for D (6 bases). The CDR3 contains 14 residues. The germline V gene has CDR1 SGHNT and CDR2 YYREEE (reference sequence). Deletions cut 6 bases from V and 2 bases from J, with 14 bases between. CDR3 sequence reads: CASKPPGTQETQYF. The CDR3 DNA follows: TGTGCCAGCAAACCCCCCGGGACTCAAGAGACCCAGTACTTC.

The rearrangement uses TRBV30 and TRBJ1-5; D might be TRBD1 (6 bases). Germline CDR1 GTSNPN, CDR2 SVGIG (reference sequence). The germline V and J ends were trimmed by 2 bases and 5 bases, with 13 bases remaining between them. The CDR3 runs to 14 residues. CDR3 sequence reads: CAWSQGGTHQPQHF. The CDR3 nucleotides are TGTGCCTGGAGTCAAGGGGGTACCCATCAGCCCCAGCATTTT.

The chain carries TRBV10-3 and TRBJ2-5; 12 bases are a match to TRBD1. V shed 5 bases, J shed 5 bases, and the junction held 3 bases outside the gene matches. Germline CDR1 reads ENHRY; CDR2 reads SYGVKD. The CDR3 sequence is 14 residues long. CDR3 coding DNA: TGTGCCATCAGTAGGGGACAGGGGGCGGAGACCCAGTACTTC. This codes for CAISRGQGAETQYF.

This clone has just a few counts. The same CDR3 can be traced to other DNA sequences in this sample. The J gene is TRBJ2-3, the V gene TRBV30, with a tentative D call TRBD2 (6 bases). Trimming removed 4 bases at V and 1 base at J, with 9 bases between. The CDR3 is 13 amino acids. Germline lookup yields CDR1 GTSNPN and CDR2 SVGIG (reference sequence). For the CDR3, the DNA is TGTGCCTGGAAGGCTAGCGGCACAGATACGCAGTATTTT. Translating gives CAWKASGTDTQYF.

The chain couples TRBV19 to TRBJ2-1; D is ambiguous. V was trimmed by 4 bases and J by 5 bases, leaving 12 bases between them. The CDR3 spans 14 residues. Germline-derived CDR1 and CDR2 are LNHDA and SQIVND (reference sequence). CDR3 residues: CASSTTARHNEQFF. The DNA of the CDR3 is TGTGCCAGTAGTACCACCGCAAGACACAATGAGCAGTTCTTC.

The genes are TRBV27 and TRBJ2-5; weak D call: TRBD1 (8 bases). The germline gives CDR1 MNHEY, CDR2 SMNVEV (reference sequence). The CDR3 loop spans 17 amino acids. V gave up 5 bases and J gave up 6 bases, with 25 bases separating them. CDR3 residues: CASSPGTGREVGKTQYF. The CDR3 DNA reads TGTGCCAGCAGTCCTGGGACAGGCCGGGAGGTAGGGAAGACCCAGTACTTC.

The rearrangement links TRBV11-2 to TRBJ2-4; a possible D gene is TRBD1 (5 bases). CDR3 size: 12 residues. CDR1 is SGHAT, CDR2 FQNNGV, per germline. V was clipped by 5 bases and J by 8 bases, with 10 bases between them. In DNA, the CDR3 is TGTGCCAGCAGCGTCGTAGGGGACATTCAGTACTTC. This gives the protein CASSVVGDIQYF. Filled out from reference TRBV11-2 and TRBJ2-4, the complete variable domain reads EAGVAQSPRYKIIEKRQSVAFWCNPISGHATLYWYQQILGQGPKLLIQFQNNGVVDDSQLPKDRFSAERLKGVDSTLKIQPAKLEDSAVYLCASSVVGDIQYFGAGTRLSVL.

The chain carries TRBV5-4 and TRBJ2-5; D not certain. Trimming pared 0 bases from V and 5 bases from J, leaving 8 bases between. The CDR3 has 13 amino acids. Germline values: CDR1 SGHNT, CDR2 YYREEE (reference sequence). CDR3 loop: CASSLVPDETQYF. The CDR3 DNA sequence: TGTGCCAGCAGCTTGGTACCCGACGAGACCCAGTACTTC. Full variable domain (missing parts from reference TRBV5-4 and TRBJ2-5): ETGVTQSPTHLIKTRGQQVTLRCSSQSGHNTVSWYQQALGQGPQFIFQYYREEENGRGNFPPRFSGLQFPNYSSELNVNALELDDSALYLCASSLVPDETQYFGPGTRLLVL.

The V gene is TRBV9, the J gene TRBJ2-7; D assignment may be TRBD1 or TRBD2 (5 bases each). V was cut by 0 bases and J by 3 bases, with 10 bases left in between. Looked up from germline, CDR1 is SGDLS and CDR2 is YYNGEE. The CDR3 runs to 14 residues. DNA for the CDR3: TGTGCCAGCAGCGTAGAGTGGGACGGCTACGAGCAGTACTTC. Translation: CASSVEWDGYEQYF.

This clone has more than one count but fewer than ten. The J gene is TRBJ1-2, the V gene TRBV29-1, with TRBD1 identical over 9 bases. The V segment lost 7 bases and the J segment 8 bases; nucleotides outside the gene matches: 5. There are 11 residues in the CDR3. Looked up from germline, CDR1 is SQVTM and CDR2 is ANQGSEA. CDR3 DNA: TGCAGCGCCTCGGGACAGGGAGGCTACACCTTC. This gives the protein CSASGQGGYTF.

In its sample, this clone was seen a few times. The chain recombines TRBV9 with TRBJ2-1; D remains unclear. CDR3 length: 16 residues. The ends were cut back, 3 bases at V and 2 bases at J, with 15 bases in the middle. CDR1 is SGDLS, CDR2 YYNGEE, per germline. The CDR3 DNA reads as TGTGCCAGCAGCGCCCCACCGGGCCACCCCTACAATGAGCAGTTCTTC. Its translation: CASSAPPGHPYNEQFF.